The sequence of this T cell receptor beta chain was determined in a study of CD8 T cells in ankylosing spondylitis. General study points: Reportedly, disease-linked clones are significantly enriched in ankylosing spondylitis patients' matched synovial fluid. The study identified a TCR beta motif of roughly eight highly homologous variants that appeared characteristic of ankylosing spondylitis blood. Disease-linked clones bore a CD8+ phenotype and were relatively rare in peripheral blood.

One entry per CDR3 protein, called by TCRdb with MiXCR from the 5' RACE reads. Of about 33,000 distinct CDR3 sequences listed, over 12% are singletons. This clonotype was detected a few times. No antigen is known for it. The CDR3 length is 15 residues. J gave up 5 bases and V 0 bases, and 7 bases lay outside the gene matches. Looked up from germline, CDR1 is SGHRS and CDR2 is YFSETQ. V and J are TRBV5-1 and TRBJ2-7, with TRBD2 matching over 8 bases. The sequencing sample was made of blood. The source of this sequence is a male donor with ankylosing spondylitis or in good health (not recorded which). The CDR3 DNA sequence: TGCGCCAGCAGCTTGGGCGGACTAGCCGCCCACGAGCAGTACTTC. Translating gives CASSLGGLAAHEQYF.